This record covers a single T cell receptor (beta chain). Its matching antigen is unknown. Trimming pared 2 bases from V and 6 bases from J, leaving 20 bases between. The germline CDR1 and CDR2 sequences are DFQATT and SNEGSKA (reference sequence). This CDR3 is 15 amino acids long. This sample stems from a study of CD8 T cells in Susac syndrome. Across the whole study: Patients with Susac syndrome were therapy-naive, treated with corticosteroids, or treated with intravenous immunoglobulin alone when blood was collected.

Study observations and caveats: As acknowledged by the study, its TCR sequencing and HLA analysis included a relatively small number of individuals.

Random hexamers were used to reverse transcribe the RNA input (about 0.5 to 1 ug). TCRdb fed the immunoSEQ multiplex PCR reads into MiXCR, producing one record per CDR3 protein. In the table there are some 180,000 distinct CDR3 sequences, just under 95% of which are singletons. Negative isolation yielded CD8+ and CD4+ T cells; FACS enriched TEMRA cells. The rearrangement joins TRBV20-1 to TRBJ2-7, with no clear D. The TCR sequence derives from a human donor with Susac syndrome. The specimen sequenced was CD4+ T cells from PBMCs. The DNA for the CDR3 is TGCAGTGCTAGACCATACCAGCGTTCTCTGGGCGAGCAGTACTTC. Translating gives CSARPYQRSLGEQYF.